This TCR beta chain came from a study of blood T cell repertoires in COVID-19. Study information: The cDNA or gDNA used as material had been derived from T cells, B-cell-depleted T cells, or PBMCs.

V lost 5 bases to trimming and J lost 9 bases; unmatched junction nucleotides: 16. The germline V gene has CDR1 PRHDT and CDR2 FYEKMQ (reference sequence). This CDR3 spans 16 amino acids. In the study's own analysis: Reference gene primers were amplified, and this amplification served to estimate nucleated cell counts. Libraries were prepared by immunoSEQ multiplex PCR; TCRdb keeps only in-frame clonotypes and omits some of them. Clone size and V and J calls were adopted from that table, with D and trimming inferred from the DNA. This sample yields about 90,000 clones, of which 80% are seen a single time; approximately 10% belongs to the top ten.

Sequencing input: peripheral blood. V usage is TRBV13 and J usage is TRBJ2-1; 7 bases are shared with TRBD2. This receptor was taken from a woman in her 70s with acute or convalescent COVID-19. The CDR3 DNA reads TGTGCCAGCAGCGAGACAAACTTGGGGGAGGGAGGTGAGCAGTTCTTC. Protein sequence: CASSETNLGEGGEQFF.